This entry lists 20 T cell receptor beta chains sequenced from one sample in a study of blood T cells in healthy people across ages. Combining a sample-barcoded 5' primer with a J-beta primer mix, a second PCR ran for roughly 7 to 12 cycles. TCRdb ran MiXCR on the 5' RACE reads and lists one entry per CDR3 protein. Among about 290,000 distinct CDR3 sequences listed, roughly 27% were seen once. The sample consisted of blood. The receptors here all came from an older woman in good health.

This clonotype occurred a few times. The chain has TRBV29-1 and TRBJ2-3, with 11 bases fitting TRBD2. CDR3 length equals 17 residues. V dropped 3 bases and J dropped 3; count of bases not matched to a gene: 11. Germline V gene sequence: CDR1 SQVTM, CDR2 ANQGSEA. Here the CDR3 reads CSVDGTSGRSITDTQYF. The DNA of the CDR3 is TGCAGCGTTGATGGAACTAGCGGGAGAAGTATAACAGATACGCAGTATTTT.

This clonotype was seen once. A junction end diverges from the germline sequence, so it may reflect a read error. The V gene is TRBV7-3, the J gene TRBJ2-7; 7 positions match TRBD2. The J call may be incorrect, as the DNA end agrees better with TRBJ2-1. The CDR3 spans 16 residues. Germline CDR1 is SGHTA and CDR2 is FQGTGA. Here the CDR3 reads CAGSLLAGVVYNEQFF. For the CDR3, the DNA is TGTGCCGGCAGCTTACTCGCGGGAGTTGTATACAATGAGCAGTTCTTC.

This clonotype was seen only once. The chain joins TRBV29-1 to TRBJ2-7; TRBD1 matches at 7 bases. The CDR3 covers 13 residues. Germline lookup yields CDR1 SQVTM and CDR2 ANQGSEA. V shed 6 bases, J shed 3 bases, and the junction held 8 bases outside the gene matches. CDR3 DNA: TGCAGCGTCTCTGGGGGACAGCTCTACGAGCAGTACTTC. Its protein product is CSVSGGQLYEQYF.

The genes are TRBV7-2 and TRBJ2-1, with 9 nucleotides matching TRBD2. The end of the DNA fits TRBJ2-5 better, so the J call may be wrong. This CDR3 is 15 amino acids long. The V gene's germline CDR1 is SGHTA and CDR2 FQGNSA. The CDR3 loop reads CASSLIAGVAETQYF. CDR3 sequence (DNA): TGTGCCAGCAGCCTCATAGCGGGAGTAGCAGAGACCCAGTACTTC.

The chain employs TRBV5-1 and TRBJ2-6; D is possibly TRBD1 (5 bases). This CDR3 is 17 amino acids long. Germline assignment: CDR1 SGHRS and CDR2 YFSETQ. V lost 3 bases and J lost 2, with 15 bases in between. The DNA for the CDR3 is TGCGCCAGCAGCTCAGACAGAGGTTCACCTGGGGCCAACGTCCTGACTTTC. Translating gives CASSSDRGSPGANVLTF.

This clonotype was seen a handful of times. This chain joins TRBV5-6 and TRBJ2-5; D possibly corresponds to TRBD1 (5 bases). Germline V gene lookup returns CDR1 SGHDT and CDR2 YYEEEE. CDR3 size: 14 residues. The ends were cut back, 2 bases at V and 0 bases at J, with 8 bases in the middle. Here the CDR3 DNA reads TGTGCCAGCAGCTTTGAGGACAACCAAGAGACCCAGTACTTC. It codes for CASSFEDNQETQYF.

This clonotype came up a few times. The CDR3 ends on some other residue instead of the conserved phenylalanine or tryptophan, so this is likely a read error. This chain connects TRBV6-1 to TRBJ2-7, with 10 bases matching TRBD1. The CDR3 consists of 14 residues. Trimming cost V 6 bases and J 6 bases; bases outside gene matches: 8. Per germline, CDR1 MNHNS and CDR2 SASEGT. CDR3 DNA sequence: TGTGCCAGCAGGAACCGGGACAGGGGACGCGAGCAGTACCTC. Its protein is CASRNRDRGREQYL.

This clonotype was seen more than once but under ten times. The rearrangement links TRBV20-1 to TRBJ1-4; D ambiguous. The CDR3 extends over 14 amino acids. V was pared by 2 bases and J by 4 bases, with 11 bases between. Germline CDR1 reads DFQATT; CDR2 reads SNEGSKA (reference sequence). This CDR3 reads CSARSVGFNEKLFF. The DNA for the CDR3 is TGCAGTGCTAGATCGGTCGGCTTTAATGAAAAACTGTTTTTT.

The gene calls are TRBV29-1 and TRBJ2-7, with D unclear. CDR1 SQVTM and CDR2 ANQGSEA come from the germline V gene. The CDR3 contains 13 residues. Deletions cut 4 bases from V and 3 bases from J, with 13 bases between. CDR3 coding DNA: TGCAGCGTTGTCGTGGTTGGGGTCTACGAGCAGTACTTC. Protein: CSVVVVGVYEQYF.

This clonotype came up a few times. Germline is not matched at one junction end, which may reflect a read error. This chain connects TRBV5-1 to TRBJ1-1; 7 bases align to TRBD1. Germline CDR1 SGHRS, CDR2 YFSETQ. There are 15 residues in the CDR3. The CDR3: CASSSGGTANTEVFF. In DNA, the CDR3 is TGCGCCAGCAGCTCAGGCGGGACAGCTAACACTGAAGTTTTCTTT.

This clonotype appeared a few times. This chain connects TRBV5-6 to TRBJ2-7; D is unresolved. The CDR3 is 13 residues long. CDR1 and CDR2 (germline): SGHDT, YYEEEE. V was trimmed by 0 bases and J by 5 bases, leaving 9 bases between them. CDR3 sequence: CASSLVDSHEQYF. CDR3 coding DNA: TGTGCCAGCAGCTTGGTAGACTCGCACGAGCAGTACTTC.

This clonotype turned up a few times. The gene calls are TRBV7-9 and TRBJ2-5; the match to TRBD2 covers 13 bases. Per the germline V gene, CDR1 is SEHNR and CDR2 is FQNEAQ (reference sequence). V was pared by 3 bases and J by 4 bases, with 5 bases of the junction left unmatched. This CDR3 is 16 amino acids long. The CDR3 DNA follows: TGTGCCAGCAGCTTGGGACTAGCGGGAAACTTAGAGACCCAGTACTTC. Protein: CASSLGLAGNLETQYF.

This clonotype has only a few counts. This rearrangement joins TRBV7-2 to TRBJ2-7; the D gene is possibly TRBD2 (6 bases). The V end was cut by 6 bases, the J end by 5 bases, with 14 bases between. CDR1 is SGHTA, CDR2 FQGNSA, per germline. This CDR3 contains 13 residues. CDR3 sequence (DNA): TGTGCCAGCAGAGCGACGGGAGTCCACGAGCAGTACTTC. It translates to CASRATGVHEQYF.

V gene TRBV12-3 or TRBV12-4 combines with J gene TRBJ1-2; 9 bases fit TRBD1. J was trimmed by 7 bases and V by 1 base; bases with no gene match: 10. This CDR3 spans 16 amino acids. The CDR3 DNA sequence: TGTGCCAGCAGTTTAGGGACAGGGGCTCTTCGGAGTGGCTACACCTTC. Its protein is CASSLGTGALRSGYTF.

This clonotype came up a few times. The chain links TRBV6-5 to TRBJ1-1; no clear D gene. The length of the CDR3 is 15 residues. V shed 4 bases and J shed 0 bases, with 12 bases lying between them. Germline V CDR1 and CDR2: MNHEY, SVGAGI. For the CDR3, the DNA is TGTGCCAGCAGTTTTCGGCCCCCTATGAACACTGAAGCTTTCTTT. Amino acids: CASSFRPPMNTEAFF.

This clonotype showed up just a few times. The chain recombines TRBV27 with TRBJ2-3, with TRBD2 identical over 10 bases. This CDR3 has 17 amino acids. Germline CDR1 and CDR2: MNHEY and SMNVEV (reference sequence). Losses at the gene ends were 5 bases for V and 3 bases for J; bases not matched to a gene: 11. CDR3 DNA: TGTGCCAGCAGTATTCACCTAGCGGGAGCTATGACAGATACGCAGTATTTT. Residues: CASSIHLAGAMTDTQYF.

The rearrangement links TRBV28 to TRBJ2-3, with D possibly being TRBD1 (5 bases). V was clipped by 5 bases and J by 3 bases, with 9 bases between them. Germline loops: CDR1 MDHEN, CDR2 SYDVKM. The CDR3 consists of 13 residues. The CDR3 protein is CASSPQGTDTQYF. CDR3 sequence (DNA): TGTGCCAGCAGTCCTCAGGGAACAGATACGCAGTATTTT.

This clonotype was picked up a small number of times. DNA of the CDR3: TGCAGTGCTAGGGGGGCTTGGGACACTGAAGCTTTCTTT. Translated: CSARGAWDTEAFF. V usage is TRBV20-1 and J usage is TRBJ1-1; possibly TRBD1 for D (6 bases). V was pared by 3 bases and J by 3 bases, with 11 bases between. CDR1 DFQATT and CDR2 SNEGSKA come from the germline V gene (reference sequence). The CDR3 spans 13 residues.

This clonotype has a handful of counts. The rearrangement uses TRBV9 and TRBJ2-5, with D possibly TRBD2 on 5 matching bases. Germline CDR1 SGDLS, CDR2 YYNGEE. The germline V and J ends were trimmed by 4 bases and 1 base, with 11 bases remaining between them. The CDR3 sequence is 14 residues long. The CDR3 loop reads CASSMRASQETQYF. As DNA, the CDR3 is TGTGCCAGCAGCATGAGGGCCTCCCAAGAGACCCAGTACTTC.

This clonotype has just a few counts. The V and J genes are TRBV24-1 and TRBJ2-2, with unresolved D. CDR3 length: 13 amino acids. Germline V gene sequence: CDR1 KGHDR, CDR2 SFDVKD. The V end lost 2 bases, the J end lost 7 bases, and 7 bases lay between the germline ends. The CDR3 region is CATSDSSSGELFF. Written as DNA, the CDR3 is TGTGCCACCAGTGATTCGTCAAGCGGGGAGCTGTTTTTT.